This TCR beta chain was sequenced during a study of blood T cell repertoires in COVID-19. Trimming removed 8 bases from V and 7 bases from J; junction bases left unmatched: 6. The V gene's germline CDR1 is SGHTA and CDR2 FQGNSA. CDR3 length equals 12 residues. The method was immunoSEQ multiplex PCR; TCRdb's version includes in-frame clones alone and lacks a portion of them. In the table there are about 80,000 clones, about 91% of which are singletons. The source is a woman older than 75 with acute or convalescent COVID-19. This sequence joins TRBV7-2 and TRBJ1-2, with 8 positions matching TRBD1. The sample taken for sequencing was peripheral blood. The CDR3 DNA is TGTGCCAGCCGCAGGGGGCAAGGTGGCTACACCTTC. Its protein is CASRRGQGGYTF.